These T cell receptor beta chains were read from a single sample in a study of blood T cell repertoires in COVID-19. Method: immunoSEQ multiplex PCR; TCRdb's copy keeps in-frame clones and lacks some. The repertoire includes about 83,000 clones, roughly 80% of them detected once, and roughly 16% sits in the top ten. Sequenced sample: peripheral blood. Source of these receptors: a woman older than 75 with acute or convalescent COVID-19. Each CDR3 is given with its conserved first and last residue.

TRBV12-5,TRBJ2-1,CASGRPQGPNYNEQFF
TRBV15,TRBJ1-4,CATSYRTGGILFF
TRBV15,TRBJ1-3,CATSSTRNTIYF
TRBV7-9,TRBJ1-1,CASSFHRGTASTEAFF
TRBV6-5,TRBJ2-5,CASRAHGLQETQYF
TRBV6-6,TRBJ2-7,CASSYFSRDYEQYF
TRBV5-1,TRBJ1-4,CASKVAGEKLFF
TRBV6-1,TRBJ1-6,CASSEDFYSPLHF
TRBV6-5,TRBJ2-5,CASSLQETQYF
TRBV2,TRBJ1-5,CASTARGSQPQHF
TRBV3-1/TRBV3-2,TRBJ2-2,CASSPRDRLLTGELFF
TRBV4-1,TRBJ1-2,CASRGGAGYGYTF
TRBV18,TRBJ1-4,CASSKGAEEKLFF
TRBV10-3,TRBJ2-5,CATSYQETQYF
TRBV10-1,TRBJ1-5,CASSETGVCRDQPQHF
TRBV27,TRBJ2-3,CASSLLGRGITDTQYF
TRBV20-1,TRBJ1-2,CSASHRQVKGNYGYTF
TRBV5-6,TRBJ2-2,CASSLPPGTGSNTGELFF
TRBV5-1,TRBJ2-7,CASSWPDRGANTYEQYF
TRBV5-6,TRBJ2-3,CASSFPGRTDTQYF
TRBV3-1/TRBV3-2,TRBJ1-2,CASGQRANYGYTF
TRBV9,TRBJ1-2,CASSDRGLYGYTF
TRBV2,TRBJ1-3,CASRDSDGRGAGNTIYF
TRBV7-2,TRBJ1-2,CASSLQGPYGYTF
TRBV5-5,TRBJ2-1,CASSLTSQGATNNEQFF
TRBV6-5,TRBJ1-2,CASTLRGVGGYTF
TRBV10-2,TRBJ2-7,CASSEGAGTGDYEQYF
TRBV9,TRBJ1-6,CASSVERGQGNSPLHF
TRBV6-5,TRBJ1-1,CAVGGQITEAFF
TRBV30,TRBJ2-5,CAWGTVETQYF
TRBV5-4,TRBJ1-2,CASTLDKIMGYTF
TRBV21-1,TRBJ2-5,CASSKIGPSGYQETQYF
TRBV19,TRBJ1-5,CASSKRSGGGQPQHF
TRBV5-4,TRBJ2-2,CASSRDRAYGELFF
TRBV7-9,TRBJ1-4,CASSLGDTDNEKLFF
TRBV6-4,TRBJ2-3,CASSISGGSGDTQYF
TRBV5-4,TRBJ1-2,CASSSYVGQRYGYTF
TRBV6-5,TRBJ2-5,CASKRRGLETQYF
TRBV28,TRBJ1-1,CASSGGVGEEEAFF